The rows below give T cell receptor beta chains drawn from one sample of a study of cytomegalovirus exposure and HLA in healthy donors. TCRdb keeps only in-frame clones here, not all; method: immunoSEQ multiplex PCR. The sample carries around 55,000 clones, roughly 70% recorded once. Sequencing used PBMCs. These receptors all come from a man aged 35-49 years in good health and CMV-seropositive. The CDR3 runs from the conserved cysteine through the conserved F or W. The order of the fields is J gene, V gene, D gene, clone size, CDR3 DNA, CDR3 protein. D genes are given only for firm matches. Clone size is shown for a subset of rows, as once, few, many or a class of expanded clone.

TRBJ2-7 | TRBV4-1 | . | . | TGCGCCAGCAGCCAAGATCAAACTAGCCCCTACGAGCAGTACTTC | CASSQDQTSPYEQYF
TRBJ1-1 | TRBV29-1 | . | . | TGCAGCGTAGTCTCGGGAGGGGACACTGAAGCTTTCTTT | CSVVSGGDTEAFF
TRBJ1-1 | TRBV5-1 | TRBD1 | few | TGCGCCAGCAGCACGACAGGGGTAATGAACACTGAAGCTTTCTTT | CASSTTGVMNTEAFF
TRBJ2-5 | TRBV2 | . | . | TGTGCCAGCGGCCTGGAGGGGGAGACCCAGTACTTC | CASGLEGETQYF
TRBJ2-2 | TRBV29-1 | TRBD2 | few | TGCAGCGTTCGCGGGGGGGCCTTCACCGGGGAGCTGTTTTTT | CSVRGGAFTGELFF
TRBJ1-2 | TRBV6-1 | TRBD1 | . | TGTGCCAGCAGTGAAGGGACCGGGACAGGGAATGGCTACACCTTC | CASSEGTGTGNGYTF
TRBJ1-6 | TRBV6-5 | . | . | TGTGCCAGCAGTTACCGGAGGGACAATTCACCCCTCCACTTT | CASSYRRDNSPLHF
TRBJ2-5 | TRBV29-1 | . | . | TGCAGCGTATGGGGGGTAGCCCAAGAGACCCAGTACTTC | CSVWGVAQETQYF
TRBJ2-7 | TRBV27 | . | . | TGTGCCAGCACTGAGACAAACTCCTACGAGCAGTACTTC | CASTETNSYEQYF
TRBJ1-1 | TRBV5-1 | . | . | TGCGCCAGCAGCAACTCGGACAGGAACACTGAAGCTTTCTTT | CASSNSDRNTEAFF
TRBJ1-4 | TRBV6-1 | TRBD1 | . | TGTGCCAGCAGTGGGGGACAGGGGGTGACTAATGAAAAACTGTTTTTT | CASSGGQGVTNEKLFF
TRBJ2-7 | TRBV30 | . | . | TGTGCCTGGAGTGGGGGGGTGGTCTACGAGCAGTACTTC | CAWSGGVVYEQYF
TRBJ1-1 | TRBV5-4 | . | . | TGTGGGTTCAAGACTACGATGAACACTGAAGCTTTCTTT | CGFKTTMNTEAFF
TRBJ1-4 | TRBV5-1 | TRBD1 | . | TGCGCCAGCAGCCCCCAGGGGGTAGGGGAAAAACTGTTTTTT | CASSPQGVGEKLFF
TRBJ2-3 | TRBV6-5 | TRBD2 | . | TGTGCCAGCAGTTACTCTTCCTCTAGCGGGGGACCGCAGTATTTT | CASSYSSSSGGPQYF
TRBJ1-5 | TRBV2 | TRBD1 | . | TGTGCCAGCAGTGAACCGGGACAGCTAGCCCCCAATCAGCCCCAGCATTTT | CASSEPGQLAPNQPQHF
TRBJ2-3 | TRBV4-2 | TRBD1 | . | TGTGCCAGCGGCCTAGGACAGGAGGATACGCAGTATTTT | CASGLGQEDTQYF
TRBJ2-3 | TRBV18 | TRBD2 | . | TGTGCCAGCTCACCTAGCGGGGGCCGCACAGATACGCAGTATTTT | CASSPSGGRTDTQYF
TRBJ2-7 | TRBV4-2 | . | . | TGTGCCAGCAGCCAAGGAATAGCGGTCTCCTACGAGCAGTACTTC | CASSQGIAVSYEQYF
TRBJ1-2 | TRBV10-2 | . | . | TGCGCCAGCAGTGTGGGACAAGATCTATTCTCTGGCTACACCTTC | CASSVGQDLFSGYTF
TRBJ2-3 | TRBV5-1 | TRBD2 | . | TGCGCCAGCAGCTTGGCTAGCGGGGATACGCAGTATTTT | CASSLASGDTQYF
TRBJ2-3 | TRBV7-2 | . | . | TGTGCCAGCAGCTTAGGGGCCACAGATACGCAGTATTTT | CASSLGATDTQYF
TRBJ2-7 | TRBV9 | TRBD1 | few | TGTGCCAGCAGCCCCCAGACAGGGTTGTACGAGCAGTACTTC | CASSPQTGLYEQYF
TRBJ2-2 | TRBV2 | TRBD1 | . | TGTGCCAGCAAGGGACAGGTGAACACCGGGGAGCTGTTTTTT | CASKGQVNTGELFF
TRBJ2-7 | TRBV6-5 | TRBD2 | . | TGTGCCAGCAAAGGGACTAGCGGCTACGAGCAGTACTTC | CASKGTSGYEQYF
TRBJ1-2 | TRBV9 | . | . | TGTGCCAGCAGCGTAGATCGCTATGGCTACACCTTC | CASSVDRYGYTF
TRBJ1-2 | TRBV5-1 | . | . | TGCGCCAGCAGCTCCGCCGGGGAGGGCGGAGGCTACACCTTC | CASSSAGEGGGYTF
TRBJ1-1 | TRBV5-4 | . | . | TGTGCCAGCAGCTCAAGGACAACCATTGAAGCTTTCTTT | CASSSRTTIEAFF
TRBJ2-3 | TRBV4-1 | . | . | TGCGCCAGCAGCCAAGAAGGGGGCGGGGACGGTACGCAGTATTTT | CASSQEGGGDGTQYF
TRBJ1-2 | TRBV7-8 | . | . | TGTGCCAGCAGCTTAGCGAGGGCGTATGTTAACTATGGCTACACCTTC | CASSLARAYVNYGYTF
TRBJ1-4 | TRBV6-1 | . | . | TGTGCCAGCAGTGCCAGTTTTGAAAAACTGTTTTTT | CASSASFEKLFF
TRBJ2-7 | TRBV19 | . | . | TGTGCCAGTAGTATAGGCGAAGCAGGGGATGGGCAGTACTTC | CASSIGEAGDGQYF